This TCR beta chain emerged from a study of radiation and T cells in renal cell carcinoma. CDR1 and CDR2 from the germline V gene are GTSNPN and SVGIG (reference sequence). The CDR3 spans 17 residues. Losses at the gene ends were 3 bases for V and 5 bases for J; bases not matched to a gene: 15. Comment on this clone: Its antigen is still unknown.

Treatment specified: treatment-naive control, cytoreductive nephrectomy. Using immunoSEQ multiplex PCR, the repertoire was profiled, and TCRdb retains in-frame clones only, with some absent. This sample has under 30,000 clones, with nearly 55% found just once. Overall study results and limits: Compared with controls, irradiated tumors showed greater TCR clonality. Compared with controls, irradiated tumors had more, larger dominant CDR3 motifs.

The V call is TRBV30, the J call TRBJ1-3, with TRBD1 matching over 8 bases. The source material was tumor tissue, sampled from a patient whose treatment was nephrectomy without radiotherapy. This TCR was recovered from a human donor with renal cell carcinoma. This CDR3 is CAWSADPTGDFRNTIYF. CDR3 DNA: TGTGCCTGGAGCGCGGACCCGACAGGGGACTTCAGAAACACCATATATTTT.